This T cell receptor (beta chain) was sequenced during a study of blood T cell repertoires in COVID-19 (dated by TCRdb to between 2020 and 2021). Background on the whole study: The collaborator samples originated in the United States, Italy and Spain and spanned the acute and convalescent phases of COVID-19. The prospective study material was composed of cDNA or gDNA derived from T cells, B-cell-depleted T cells, or PBMCs. A freely available public database, intended as a resource for researchers studying the immune response to SARS-CoV-2, is where the repertoires were released. Sample metadata almost always included a de-identified subject ID, COVID-19 status, age in years and sex. Where available, HLA class I and class II types were taken from metadata supplied by the sample provider and were not determined by assay-based typing. The samples were drawn from two sources: the first 160 participants of the ongoing ImmuneRACE study, and 1,254 subjects contributed by 6 global collaborators. The dataset comprised deeply sampled blood TCRbeta repertoires from subjects exposed to, actively infected with, or recovered from COVID-19. Findings and caveats that apply to the study as a whole: How much clinical and demographic metadata was included differed by source and by participant, and the metadata was provided uncurated.

About this clone itself: Its binding antigen is unknown. No much larger clone exists at a distance of one base, and base qualities are not known.

TCRbeta CDR3 regions were amplified from genomic DNA by means of the immunoSEQ Assay, a bias-controlled multiplex PCR. The original pipeline was this. Nucleated cell counts per sample were estimated from amplification of reference gene primers within the assay. Sequence reads were collapsed and filtered to measure the absolute abundance of every unique TCRbeta CDR3 rearrangement. For each sample, productive Simpson clonality was calculated as the square root of Simpson's diversity index across productive rearrangements. The immuneACCESS repertoire file appears here via TCRdb, limited to in-frame rearrangements. These files lack a portion of the clones; in checked studies, under half of the deficit traces to unresolved V genes, and the cause of the others is not known. The V and J calls and clone size are taken from that table; D and trimming were inferred from the DNA. A total of roughly 72,000 clones appear in this sample, approximately 79% of them only once. Jointly, the top ten make up 5% to 5.5% of the sample.

Whole blood was collected in K2EDTA tubes by collaborating institutions according to the institutions' own protocols. For TCRbeta analysis, collaborator samples were shipped as frozen whole blood, as isolated PBMCs, or as DNA extracted from either sample type. The receptor's source is a woman older than 75 with active or convalescent COVID-19. The sequenced material came from peripheral blood.

In nucleotide form, the sequence is TGTGCCAGCAGCTTAAGCGTTTCGAACACCGGGGAGCTGTTTTTT. Translated, it reads CASSLSVSNTGELFF. The sequence is built from TRBV7-2 and TRBJ2-2; the D segment cannot be called with confidence. Including the terminal cysteine and phenylalanine, the CDR3 comprises 15 residues. The sequence is cut down to CDR3 DNA, 45 bases in frame from base 1. V lost 2 bases and J lost 0 bases; the stretch between them is 7 bases long. CDR1 and CDR2 were assigned from the germline V gene as SGHTA and FQGNSA.